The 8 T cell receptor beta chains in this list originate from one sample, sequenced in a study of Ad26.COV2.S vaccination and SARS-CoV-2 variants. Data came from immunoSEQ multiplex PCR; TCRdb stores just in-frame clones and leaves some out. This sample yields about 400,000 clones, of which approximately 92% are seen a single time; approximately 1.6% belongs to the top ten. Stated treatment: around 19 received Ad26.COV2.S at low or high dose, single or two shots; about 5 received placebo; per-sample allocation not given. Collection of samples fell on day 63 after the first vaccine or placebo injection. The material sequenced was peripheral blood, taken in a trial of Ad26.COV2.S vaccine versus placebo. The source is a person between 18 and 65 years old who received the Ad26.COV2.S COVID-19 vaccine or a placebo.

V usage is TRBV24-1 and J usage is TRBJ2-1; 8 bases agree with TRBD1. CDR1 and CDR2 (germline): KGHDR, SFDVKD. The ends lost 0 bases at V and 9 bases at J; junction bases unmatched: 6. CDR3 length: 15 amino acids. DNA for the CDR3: TGTGCCACCAGTGATTTGCCCAGGGGGCAGGGTGAGCAGTTCTTC. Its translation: CATSDLPRGQGEQFF.

This CDR3 is CASSLAGTGPYEQYF. As DNA, the CDR3 is TGTGCCAGCAGCTTAGCCGGGACAGGTCCCTACGAGCAGTACTTC. J is TRBJ2-7 and V is TRBV7-2; TRBD1 aligns across 8 bases. CDR3 length: 15 amino acids. With V trimmed by 0 bases and J by 2 bases, 3 bases remained unmatched. Germline CDR1 reads SGHTA; CDR2 reads FQGNSA.

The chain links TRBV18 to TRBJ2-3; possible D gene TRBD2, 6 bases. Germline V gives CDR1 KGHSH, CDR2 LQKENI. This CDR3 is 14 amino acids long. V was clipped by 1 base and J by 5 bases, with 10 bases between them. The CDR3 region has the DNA TGTGCCAGCTCACCACGAAATAGCGGAGATACGCAGTATTTT. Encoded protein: CASSPRNSGDTQYF.

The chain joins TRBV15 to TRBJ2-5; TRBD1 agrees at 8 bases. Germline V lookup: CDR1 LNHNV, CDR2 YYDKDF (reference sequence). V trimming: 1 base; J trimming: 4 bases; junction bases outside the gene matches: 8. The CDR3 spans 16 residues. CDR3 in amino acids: CATSRVYDRGGETQYF. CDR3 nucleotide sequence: TGTGCCACCAGCAGAGTATATGACAGGGGAGGAGAGACCCAGTACTTC.

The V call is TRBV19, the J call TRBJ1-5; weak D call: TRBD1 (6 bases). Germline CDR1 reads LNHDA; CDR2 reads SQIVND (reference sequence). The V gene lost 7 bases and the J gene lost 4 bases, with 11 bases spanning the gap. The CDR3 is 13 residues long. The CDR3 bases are TGTGCCAGTACCTCAGGGGCTAATCAGCCCCAGCATTTT. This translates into CASTSGANQPQHF. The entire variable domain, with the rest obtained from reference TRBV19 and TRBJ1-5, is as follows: DGGITQSPKYLFRKEGQNVTLSCEQNLNHDAMYWYRQDPGQGLRLIYYSQIVNDFQKGDIAEGYSVSREKKESFPLTVTSAQKNPTAFYLCASTSGANQPQHFGDGTRLSIL.

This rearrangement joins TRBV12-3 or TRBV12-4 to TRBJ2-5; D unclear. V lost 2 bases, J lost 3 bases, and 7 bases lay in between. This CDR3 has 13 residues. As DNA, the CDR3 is TGTGCCAGCAGTTTACGCGGAGAAGAGACCCAGTACTTC. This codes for CASSLRGEETQYF.

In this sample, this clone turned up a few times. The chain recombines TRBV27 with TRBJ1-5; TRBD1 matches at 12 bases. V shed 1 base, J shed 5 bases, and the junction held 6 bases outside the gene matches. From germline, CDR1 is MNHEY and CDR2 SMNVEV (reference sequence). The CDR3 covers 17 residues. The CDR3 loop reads CASSLFPGTGGHQPQHF. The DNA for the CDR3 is TGTGCCAGCAGTTTATTTCCCGGGACAGGGGGCCATCAGCCCCAGCATTTT.

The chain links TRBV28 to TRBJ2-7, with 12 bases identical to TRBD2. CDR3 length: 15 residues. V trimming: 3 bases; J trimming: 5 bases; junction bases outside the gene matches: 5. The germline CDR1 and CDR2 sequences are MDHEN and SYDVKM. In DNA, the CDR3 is TGTGCCAGCAGTTTGACTAGCGGGGGTACCAACGAGCAGTACTTC. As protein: CASSLTSGGTNEQYF.